One and the same sample provided the 5 T cell receptor beta chains below, sequenced in a study of response to subunit inactivated influenza vaccine (dated by TCRdb to 2016 to 2019). Library construction relied on RT-PCR. Instrument on record: Illumina HiSeq 2500. TCRdb handled the public reads itself, with Q25 trimming in fastp and clone calling in MiXCR, and kept productive beta chains. Each entry is one CDR3 protein sequence, shown with its most common DNA and genes. This sample has 500,000 to 750,000 distinct CDR3 sequences in its table, and about 15% of those were observed once. The ten most abundant clones make up 11% of the sample. This material consisted of PBMCs from blood, taken roughly 12 days after vaccination. The receptors were gathered from a man aged 50 or older who received an inactivated influenza vaccine. Donor details come from another sample of the same person, matched by shared clones.

V and J are TRBV20-1 and TRBJ1-1; 10 bases agree with TRBD1. The CDR3 is 14 amino acids. Germline CDR1 DFQATT, CDR2 SNEGSKA (reference sequence). V was clipped by 7 bases and J by 1 base; unmatched bases: 6. The CDR3, as DNA: TGCAGTGTCTACCGGGACAGGGGGAACACTGAAGCTTTCTTT. Its translation is CSVYRDRGNTEAFF.

A few counts support this clonotype. The J gene is TRBJ1-3, the V gene TRBV6-1; D is unresolved. This CDR3 has 14 amino acids. The V gene's germline CDR1 is MNHNS and CDR2 SASEGT. Trimming pared 6 bases from V and 0 bases from J, leaving 9 bases between. The DNA for the CDR3 is TGTGCCAGCAGCCATGAACTCTCTGGAAACACCATATATTTT. Protein: CASSHELSGNTIYF.

In this sample, this clonotype turned up many times. The chain joins TRBV7-2 to TRBJ1-5; D is undetermined. CDR1 is SGHTA and CDR2 is FQGNSA in the germline V gene. Trimming stripped 3 bases from V and 5 bases from J, with 11 bases between. This CDR3 has 14 residues. The CDR3 loop reads CASSFGRLDQPQHF. The CDR3 nucleotides read TGTGCCAGCAGCTTTGGTAGATTGGATCAGCCCCAGCATTTT.

V gene TRBV12-3 or TRBV12-4 combines with J gene TRBJ2-5, with D perhaps matching TRBD2 (6 bases). The CDR3 sequence is 15 residues long. Between the trimmed V and J ends, which lost 0 bases and 0 bases, there was a span of 8 bases. The CDR3 nucleotides are TGTGCCAGCAGTTTAGCGGGGGGTTACCAAGAGACCCAGTACTTC. Protein sequence: CASSLAGGYQETQYF.

The chain joins TRBV6-5 to TRBJ2-4; D call uncertain. The CDR3 loop spans 14 amino acids. The germline gives CDR1 MNHEY, CDR2 SVGAGI. Trimming cost V 6 bases and J 0 bases, with 9 bases left between them. CDR3 loop: CASSELIAKNIQYF. DNA for the CDR3: TGTGCCAGCAGCGAACTAATAGCCAAAAACATTCAGTACTTC.